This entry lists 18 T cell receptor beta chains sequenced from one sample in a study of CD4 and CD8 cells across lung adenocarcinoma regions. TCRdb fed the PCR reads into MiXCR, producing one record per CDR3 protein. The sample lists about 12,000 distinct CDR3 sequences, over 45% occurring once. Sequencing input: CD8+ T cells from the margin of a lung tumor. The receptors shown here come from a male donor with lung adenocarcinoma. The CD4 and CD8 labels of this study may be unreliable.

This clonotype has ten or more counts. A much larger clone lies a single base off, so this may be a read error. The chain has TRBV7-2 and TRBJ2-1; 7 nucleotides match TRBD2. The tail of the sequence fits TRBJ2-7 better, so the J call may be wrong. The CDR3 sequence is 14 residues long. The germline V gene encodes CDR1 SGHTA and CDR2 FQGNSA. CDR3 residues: CASSRRGSSYEQYF. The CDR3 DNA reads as TGTGCCAGCAGCAGACGCGGGAGTTCCTACGAGCAGTACTTC.

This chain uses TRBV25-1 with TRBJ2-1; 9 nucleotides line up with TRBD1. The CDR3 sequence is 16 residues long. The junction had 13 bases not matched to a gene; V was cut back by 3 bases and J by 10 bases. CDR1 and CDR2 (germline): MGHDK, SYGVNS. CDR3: CASSDQAGTGLQEQFF. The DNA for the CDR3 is TGTGCCAGCAGTGACCAGGCCGGGACAGGGTTACAGGAGCAGTTCTTC. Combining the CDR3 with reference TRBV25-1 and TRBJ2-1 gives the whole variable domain EADIYQTPRYLVIGTGKKITLECSQTMGHDKMYWYQQDPGMELHLIHYSYGVNSTEKGDLSSESTVSRIRTEHFPLTLESARPSHTSQYLCASSDQAGTGLQEQFFGPGTRLTVL.

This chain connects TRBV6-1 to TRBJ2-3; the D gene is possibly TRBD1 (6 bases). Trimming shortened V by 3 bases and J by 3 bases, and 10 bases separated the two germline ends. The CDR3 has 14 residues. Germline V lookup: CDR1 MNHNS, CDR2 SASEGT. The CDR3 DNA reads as TGTGCCAGCAGTGATAATCAGGGGACAGATACGCAGTATTTT. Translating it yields CASSDNQGTDTQYF.

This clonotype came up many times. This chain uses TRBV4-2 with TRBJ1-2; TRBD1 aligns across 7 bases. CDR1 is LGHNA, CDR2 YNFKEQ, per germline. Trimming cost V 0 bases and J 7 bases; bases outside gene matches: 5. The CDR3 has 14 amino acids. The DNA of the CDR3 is TGTGCCAGCAGCCAAGAAAGAGGGGGCAGTGGCTACACCTTC. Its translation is CASSQERGGSGYTF.

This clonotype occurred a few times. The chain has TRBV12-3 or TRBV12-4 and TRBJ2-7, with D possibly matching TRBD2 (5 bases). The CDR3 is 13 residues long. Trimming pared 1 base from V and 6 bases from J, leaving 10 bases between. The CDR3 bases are TGTGCCAGCAGTTTAGGGCCGGCGGGCGAGCAGTACTTC. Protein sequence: CASSLGPAGEQYF.

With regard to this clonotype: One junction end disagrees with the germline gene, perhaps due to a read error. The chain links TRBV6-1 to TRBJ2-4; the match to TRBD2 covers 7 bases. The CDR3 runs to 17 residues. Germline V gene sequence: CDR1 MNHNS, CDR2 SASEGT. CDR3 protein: CASCEALGKLARVSQYF. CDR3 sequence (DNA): TGTGCCAGCTGTGAAGCGCTCGGGAAACTAGCGCGAGTTTCCCAGTACTTC.

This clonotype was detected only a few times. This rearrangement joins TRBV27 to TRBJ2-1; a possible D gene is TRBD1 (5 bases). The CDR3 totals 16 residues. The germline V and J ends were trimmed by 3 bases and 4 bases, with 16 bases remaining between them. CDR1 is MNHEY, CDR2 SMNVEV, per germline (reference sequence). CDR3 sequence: CASSLGWGKGYNEQFF. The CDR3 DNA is TGTGCCAGCAGTTTGGGGTGGGGCAAAGGGTACAATGAGCAGTTCTTC.

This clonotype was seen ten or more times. CDR3 DNA sequence: TGTGCCAGCAGTTCACGACAGGCCGAGGCTTTAAATGAAAAACTGTTTTTT. Protein product: CASSSRQAEALNEKLFF. The J gene is TRBJ1-4, the V gene TRBV6-5; D may be TRBD1 (6 bases). Germline lookup yields CDR1 MNHEY and CDR2 SVGAGI. The CDR3 has 17 residues. Trimming pared 4 bases from V and 5 bases from J, leaving 20 bases between.

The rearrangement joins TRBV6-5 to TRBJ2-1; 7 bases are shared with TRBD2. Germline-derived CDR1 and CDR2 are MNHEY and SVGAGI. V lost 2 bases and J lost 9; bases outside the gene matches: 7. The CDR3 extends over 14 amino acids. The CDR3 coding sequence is TGTGCCAGCAGTTACATGGCGGGAGACTTTGAGCAGTTCTTC. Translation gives CASSYMAGDFEQFF.

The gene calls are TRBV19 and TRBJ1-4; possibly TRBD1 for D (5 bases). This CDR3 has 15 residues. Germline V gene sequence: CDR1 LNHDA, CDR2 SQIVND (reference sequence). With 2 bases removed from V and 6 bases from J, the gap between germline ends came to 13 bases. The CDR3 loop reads CASSINRDRYEKLFF. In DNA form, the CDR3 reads TGTGCCAGTAGTATAAATCGGGACCGATATGAAAAACTGTTTTTT.

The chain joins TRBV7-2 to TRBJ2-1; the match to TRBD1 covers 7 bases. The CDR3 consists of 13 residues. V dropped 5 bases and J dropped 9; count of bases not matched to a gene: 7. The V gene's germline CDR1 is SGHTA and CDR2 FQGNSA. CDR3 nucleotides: TGTGCCAGCAGCGCTGACAGGGAATCTGAGCAGTTCTTC. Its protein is CASSADRESEQFF.

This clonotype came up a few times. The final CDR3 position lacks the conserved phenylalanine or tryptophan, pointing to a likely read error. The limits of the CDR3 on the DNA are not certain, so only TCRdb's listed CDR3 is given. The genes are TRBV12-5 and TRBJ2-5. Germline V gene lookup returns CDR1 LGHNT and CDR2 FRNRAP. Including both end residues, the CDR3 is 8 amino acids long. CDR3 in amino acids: CRDAVSPC.

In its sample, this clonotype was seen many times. The CDR3 bases are TGCGCCAGCAGAGTTACCGACGGGTCCTACGAGCAGTACTTC. This gives the protein CASRVTDGSYEQYF. J is TRBJ2-7 and V is TRBV10-2; D unclear. This CDR3 spans 14 amino acids. The germline V and J ends were trimmed by 6 bases and 1 base, with 13 bases remaining between them. Germline CDR1 reads WSHSY; CDR2 reads SAAADI.

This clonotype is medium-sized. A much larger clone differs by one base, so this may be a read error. The CDR3 nucleotides are TGTGCCAGCAGACCAACAGGGGAAGAGACCCAGTTCTTC. This gives the protein CASRPTGEETQFF. V and J are TRBV6-5 and TRBJ2-1; 7 bases are shared with TRBD1. Per germline, CDR1 MNHEY and CDR2 SVGAGI. V dropped 6 bases and J dropped 13; count of bases not matched to a gene: 12. The length of the CDR3 is 13 residues.

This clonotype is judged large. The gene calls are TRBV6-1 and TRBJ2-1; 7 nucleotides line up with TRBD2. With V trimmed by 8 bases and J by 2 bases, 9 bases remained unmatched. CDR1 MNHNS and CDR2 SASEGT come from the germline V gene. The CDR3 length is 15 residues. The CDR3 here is CASGTNAKTYNEQFF. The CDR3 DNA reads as TGTGCCAGCGGGACTAATGCGAAGACCTACAATGAGCAGTTCTTC.

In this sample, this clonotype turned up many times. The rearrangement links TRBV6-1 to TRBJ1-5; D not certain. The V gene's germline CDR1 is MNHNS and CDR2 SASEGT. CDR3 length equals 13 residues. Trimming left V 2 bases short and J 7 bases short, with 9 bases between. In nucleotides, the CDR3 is TGTGCCAGCAGTGAAATCAGTGAGCAGCCCCAGCATTTT. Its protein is CASSEISEQPQHF.

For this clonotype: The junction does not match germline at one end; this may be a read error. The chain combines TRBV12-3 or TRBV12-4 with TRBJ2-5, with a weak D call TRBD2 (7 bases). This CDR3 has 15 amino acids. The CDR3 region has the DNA TGTGGCGGGGGCTTAGGGGGACGCGACACAGAGACGCAGTACTTT. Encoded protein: CGGGLGGRDTETQYF.

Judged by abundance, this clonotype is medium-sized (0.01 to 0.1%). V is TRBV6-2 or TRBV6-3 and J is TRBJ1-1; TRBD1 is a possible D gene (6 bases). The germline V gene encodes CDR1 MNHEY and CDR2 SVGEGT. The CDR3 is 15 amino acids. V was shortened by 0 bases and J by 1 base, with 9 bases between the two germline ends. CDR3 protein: CASSYSQTGNTEAFF. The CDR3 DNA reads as TGTGCCAGCAGTTACTCGCAGACAGGGAACACTGAAGCTTTCTTT.